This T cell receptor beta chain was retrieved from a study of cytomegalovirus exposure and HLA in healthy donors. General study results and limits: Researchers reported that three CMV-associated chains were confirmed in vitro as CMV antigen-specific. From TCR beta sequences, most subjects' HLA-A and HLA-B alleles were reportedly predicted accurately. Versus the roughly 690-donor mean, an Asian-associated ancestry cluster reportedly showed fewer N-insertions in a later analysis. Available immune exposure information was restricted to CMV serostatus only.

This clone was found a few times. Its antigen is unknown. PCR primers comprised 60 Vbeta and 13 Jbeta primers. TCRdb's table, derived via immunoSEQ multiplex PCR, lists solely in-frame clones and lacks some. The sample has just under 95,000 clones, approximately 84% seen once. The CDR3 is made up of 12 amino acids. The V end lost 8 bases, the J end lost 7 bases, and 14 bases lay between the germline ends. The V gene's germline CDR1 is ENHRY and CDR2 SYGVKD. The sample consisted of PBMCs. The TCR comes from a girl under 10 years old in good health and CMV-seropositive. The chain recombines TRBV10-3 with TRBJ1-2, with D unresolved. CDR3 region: CAIVGSAAGYTF. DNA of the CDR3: TGTGCCATCGTCGGGTCCGCGGCTGGCTACACCTTC.